The T cell receptor beta chain under discussion was sequenced for a study of blood T cell repertoires in COVID-19. Study as a whole: Researchers got acute and convalescent COVID-19 samples from the United States, Italy and Spain. In each case, the material was cDNA or gDNA derived from T cells, B-cell-depleted T cells, or PBMCs.

In the authors' methods: The assay estimated nucleated cells by amplifying reference gene primers. The assay was immunoSEQ multiplex PCR, and TCRdb's table has in-frame clones only and misses some. V and J calls and clone size are given by that table; D and trimming were obtained from the DNA. Of over 100,000 clones in the sample, 60% to 85% were seen once. Germline CDR1 reads MNHNY; CDR2 reads SVGAGI (reference sequence). This CDR3 spans 15 amino acids. J was trimmed by 4 bases and V by 6 bases; bases with no gene match: 11. The sequence came from a human donor in a cohort sampled during active or convalescent COVID-19. Sequencing used peripheral blood. V gene TRBV6-6 combines with J gene TRBJ2-7; 8 positions match TRBD1. The CDR3 loop reads CASRGDRGENYEQYF. CDR3 bases: TGTGCCAGCAGGGGTGACAGGGGCGAAAATTACGAGCAGTACTTC.